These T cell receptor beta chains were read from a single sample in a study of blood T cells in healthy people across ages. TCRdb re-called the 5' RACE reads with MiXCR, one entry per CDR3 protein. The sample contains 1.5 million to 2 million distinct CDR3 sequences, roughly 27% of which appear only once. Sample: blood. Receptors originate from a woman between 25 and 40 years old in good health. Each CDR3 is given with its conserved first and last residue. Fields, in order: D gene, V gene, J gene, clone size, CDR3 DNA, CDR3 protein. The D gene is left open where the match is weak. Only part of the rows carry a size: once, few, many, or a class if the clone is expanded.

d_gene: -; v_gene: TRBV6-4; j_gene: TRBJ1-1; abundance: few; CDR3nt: TGTGCCAGCAGTGAGATTCCGAACACTGAAGCTTTCTTT; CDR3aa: CASSEIPNTEAFF
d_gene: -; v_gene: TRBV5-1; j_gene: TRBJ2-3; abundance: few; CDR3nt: TGCACCAGCAGCTTTTCCGGGGAGGAAGATACGCAGTATTTT; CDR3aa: CTSSFSGEEDTQYF
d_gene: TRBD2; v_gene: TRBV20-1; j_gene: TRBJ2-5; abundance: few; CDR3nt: TGCAGTGCTAGGTCCCCACGGGGCGGGAGAGGGGAGACCCAGTACTTC; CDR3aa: CSARSPRGGRGETQYF
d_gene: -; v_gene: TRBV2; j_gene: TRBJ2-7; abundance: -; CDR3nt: TGTGCCAGCAGTGAAGCGGACAGTACGTACGAGCAGTACTTC; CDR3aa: CASSEADSTYEQYF
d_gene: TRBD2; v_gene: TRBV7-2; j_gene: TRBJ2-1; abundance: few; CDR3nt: TGTGCCAGCAGCTCGAAATCCGGGACTAGAGGGCTTGAGCAGTTCTTC; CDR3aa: CASSSKSGTRGLEQFF
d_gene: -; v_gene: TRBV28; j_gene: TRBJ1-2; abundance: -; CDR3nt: TGTGCCAGCAGTTTATTGGGAAGTATTCACTATGGCTACACCTTC; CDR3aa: CASSLLGSIHYGYTF
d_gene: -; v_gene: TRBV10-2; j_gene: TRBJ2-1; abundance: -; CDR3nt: TGCGCCAGCAGTGAGTCGATGCGGTTCTTTTACAATGAGCAGTTCTTC; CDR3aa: CASSESMRFFYNEQFF
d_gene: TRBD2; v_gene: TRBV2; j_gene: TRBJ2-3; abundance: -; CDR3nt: TGTGCCAGCAGTGGAGCGGGAGGCGGGGGAGATACGCAGTATTTT; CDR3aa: CASSGAGGGGDTQYF
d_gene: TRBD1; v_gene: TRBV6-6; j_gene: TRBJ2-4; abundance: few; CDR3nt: TGTGCCAGCAGTCCTTTTGGGGGACAGGGTGTCTTTGGCATTCAGTACTTC; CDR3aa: CASSPFGGQGVFGIQYF
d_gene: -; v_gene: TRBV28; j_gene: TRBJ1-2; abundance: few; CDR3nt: TGTGCCAGCAGCCCTCGCACAGCCACCCTGCAAGCTAACTATGGCTACACCTTC; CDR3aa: CASSPRTATLQANYGYTF
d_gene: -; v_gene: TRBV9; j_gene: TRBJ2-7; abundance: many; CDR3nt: TGTGCCAGCAGCGTAGTAGCGGACACCTACGAGCAGTACTTC; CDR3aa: CASSVVADTYEQYF
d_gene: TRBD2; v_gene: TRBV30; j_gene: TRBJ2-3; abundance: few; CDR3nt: TGTGCCTGGAGAGGCGGGGGGCGGGCCACAGATACGCAGTATTTT; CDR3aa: CAWRGGGRATDTQYF
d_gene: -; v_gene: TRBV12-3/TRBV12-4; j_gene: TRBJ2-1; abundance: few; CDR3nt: TGTGCCAGCAGTTTCTTCCGGGCCGGGGGTGAGCAGTTCTTC; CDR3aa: CASSFFRAGGEQFF
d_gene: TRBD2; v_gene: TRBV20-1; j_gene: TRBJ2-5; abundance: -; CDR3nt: TGCAGTGCTAGGTCGATCGGGGGGGGATCCCAAGAGACCCAGTACTTC; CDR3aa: CSARSIGGGSQETQYF
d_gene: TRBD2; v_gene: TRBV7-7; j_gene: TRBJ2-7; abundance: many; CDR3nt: TGTGCCAGCAGCTCGGGACTAGCGGGACGGAACGAGCAGTACTTC; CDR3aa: CASSSGLAGRNEQYF
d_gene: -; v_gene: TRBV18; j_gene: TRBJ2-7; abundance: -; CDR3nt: TGTGCCAGCTCACCCACTTCCGTATCTCCCTGGGCAGGGGAATCAGGGGCCTACGAGCAGTACTTC; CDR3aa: CASSPTSVSPWAGESGAYEQYF
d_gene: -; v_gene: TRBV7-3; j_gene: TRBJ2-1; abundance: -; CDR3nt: TGTGCCAGCAGCCCCCGGAGGACTCCAAATCGGGAAAATGAGCAGTTCTTC; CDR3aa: CASSPRRTPNRENEQFF
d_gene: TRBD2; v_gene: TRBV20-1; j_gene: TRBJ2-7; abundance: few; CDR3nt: TGCAGTGCTAGATCTAGCGGGGGGGGAAGCTCCTACGAGCAGTACTTC; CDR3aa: CSARSSGGGSSYEQYF
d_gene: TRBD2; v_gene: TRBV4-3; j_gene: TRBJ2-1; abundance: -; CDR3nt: TGCGCCAGCAGCCAAGCCCAGAGCGGGGCTTCCTACAATGAGCAGTTCTTC; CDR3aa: CASSQAQSGASYNEQFF
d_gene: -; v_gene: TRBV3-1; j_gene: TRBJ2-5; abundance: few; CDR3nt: TGTGCCAGCAGCCAAGTTTTGGCCCTAACGACAGCTCGGGAGACCCAGTACTTC; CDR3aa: CASSQVLALTTARETQYF
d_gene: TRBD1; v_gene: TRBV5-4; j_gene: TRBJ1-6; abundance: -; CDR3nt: TGTGCCAGCAGCGAAAGAACCTCATCCGGGACAGCTAATTCACCCCTCCACTTT; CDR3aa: CASSERTSSGTANSPLHF
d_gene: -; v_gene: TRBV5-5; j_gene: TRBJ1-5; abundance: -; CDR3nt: TGTGCCAGCAGCCGATTTTCAGGGGAAGGTGGCAATCAGCCCCAGCATTTT; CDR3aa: CASSRFSGEGGNQPQHF
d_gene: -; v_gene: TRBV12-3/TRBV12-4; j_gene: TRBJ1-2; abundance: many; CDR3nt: TGTGCCAGCAGTTTACAGGGTGGCTACACCTTC; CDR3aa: CASSLQGGYTF
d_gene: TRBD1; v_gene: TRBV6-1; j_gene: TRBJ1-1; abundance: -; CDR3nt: TGTGCCAGCAGTACGACAGGGTTCGTCACTGAAGCTTTCTTT; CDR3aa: CASSTTGFVTEAFF
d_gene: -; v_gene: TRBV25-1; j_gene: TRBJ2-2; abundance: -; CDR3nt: TGTGCCAGCAGGGACAGCCCCACCGGGGAGCTGTTTTTT; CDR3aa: CASRDSPTGELFF
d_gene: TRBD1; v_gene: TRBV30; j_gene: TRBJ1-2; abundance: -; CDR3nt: TGTGCCTGGAGTGCCGGACAGGGAGCCTATGGCTACACCTTC; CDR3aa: CAWSAGQGAYGYTF
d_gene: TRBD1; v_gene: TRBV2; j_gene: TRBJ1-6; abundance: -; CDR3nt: TGTGCCAGCAGTGACCGAAGGGGGCACTTTAATTCACCCCTCCACTTT; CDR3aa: CASSDRRGHFNSPLHF
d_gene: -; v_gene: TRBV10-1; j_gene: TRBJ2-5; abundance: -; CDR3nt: TGCGCCAGCAGTGATAGTTTCGGCGGGAAAGAGACCCAGTACTTC; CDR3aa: CASSDSFGGKETQYF